This T cell receptor (beta chain) was retrieved from a study of shared clonotypes between healthy human individuals. Whole-study findings and limits: Across a handful of donors, naive CD4 shared 5% to 6.5%, naive CD8 over 3%, memory CD4 over 2%, memory CD8 about 0.38%. Investigators expected sequencing depth to affect clonotype sharing among donors. Sampling covered nothing but blood. Tissue TCR repertoires likely differ from those found in blood.

Here immunoSEQ multiplex PCR was the method, and the copy in TCRdb shows in-frame clones only, minus some. The table includes approximately 840,000 clones, roughly 96% detected once. In the case of this clone: Its target is not known.

The CDR3 length is 17 residues. The V gene's germline CDR1 is LGHNA and CDR2 YSLEER. Trimming at V came to 0 bases and at J to 0 bases, leaving 4 bases not matched to a gene. CD45RO-negative CD8 cells positively selected for CCR7 made up the naive population, which excluded terminally differentiated effector memory CD45RA+ cells. This receptor was taken from a man under 40 in good health. The J gene is TRBJ1-5, the V gene TRBV4-3, with 8 positions matching TRBD1. The sequenced sample consisted of naive CD8+ T cells sorted from blood. CDR3 loop: CASSQDYRGFSNQPQHF. In DNA, the CDR3 is TGCGCCAGCAGCCAAGATTACAGGGGGTTTAGCAATCAGCCCCAGCATTTT.